These T cell receptor beta chains were read from a single sample in a study of cytomegalovirus exposure and HLA in healthy donors. Clones were read by immunoSEQ multiplex PCR, and TCRdb kept only the in-frame ones, dropping some. Of some 200,000 clones listed, roughly four fifths were seen once; the top ten hold approximately 6.5%. Sequencing was carried out using PBMCs. All receptors come from a woman aged 50 to 60 in good health and CMV-seropositive. CDR3s include the opening cysteine and the closing phenylalanine or tryptophan. The order of the fields is D gene, clone size, V gene, J gene, CDR3 DNA, CDR3 protein. The D gene is left open where the match is weak. Rows may omit the clone size; those that give it use once, few, many or a size class.

-,-,TRBV11-2,TRBJ2-5,TGTGCCAGCAGCTCGGACAGTTTCCAAGAGACCCAGTACTTC,CASSSDSFQETQYF
-,-,TRBV4-3,TRBJ1-6,TGCGCCAGCAGCCAAGAAGGGACATATAATTCACCCCTCCACTTT,CASSQEGTYNSPLHF
-,-,TRBV19,TRBJ1-6,TGTGCCAGTAGCCCAGGCGTTTATAATTCACCCCTCCACTTT,CASSPGVYNSPLHF
TRBD1,-,TRBV2,TRBJ1-5,TGTGCCGACAGGGCGGATCAGCCCCAGCATTTT,CADRADQPQHF
-,-,TRBV11-2,TRBJ1-3,TGTGCCAGCAGCTTAGCGACCCGAGCAGGTGGAAACACCATATATTTT,CASSLATRAGGNTIYF
TRBD2,-,TRBV27,TRBJ2-3,TGTGCCAGCAGTAGGACGACTAGCAGTCATTCAGATACGCAGTATTTT,CASSRTTSSHSDTQYF
-,-,TRBV5-6,TRBJ1-2,TGTGCCAGCAGCAGCGGGACTGTTAACTATGGCTACACCTTC,CASSSGTVNYGYTF
-,-,TRBV5-1,TRBJ2-2,TGCGCCAGCAGCCCGACAGTTACCGCGAACACCGGGGAGCTGTTTTTT,CASSPTVTANTGELFF
-,-,TRBV30,TRBJ2-3,TGTGCCTGGAAGAGGAGCGGGTTGGTAGCAGATACGCAGTATTTT,CAWKRSGLVADTQYF
-,-,TRBV10-3,TRBJ2-3,TGTGCCATCAGTGATATGGGCAGTAGCACAGATACGCAGTATTTT,CAISDMGSSTDTQYF
-,-,TRBV7-6,TRBJ2-1,TGTGCCAGCAGCGAGCGGGCAAGCTCCTACAATGAGCAGTTCTTC,CASSERASSYNEQFF
-,-,TRBV7-8,TRBJ1-2,TGTGCCAGCAGCTCCGCCCGGGGCTATGGCTACACCTTC,CASSSARGYGYTF
-,-,TRBV19,TRBJ2-1,TGTGCCAGTATGGTCGGGGATGAGCAGTTCTTC,CASMVGDEQFF
-,-,TRBV29-1,TRBJ2-7,TGCAGCGGCCGGGACACCTACGAGCAGTACTTC,CSGRDTYEQYF
-,-,TRBV11-2,TRBJ1-1,TGTGCCAGCAGTCGACAGGTCGGGAACACTGAAGCTTTCTTT,CASSRQVGNTEAFF
TRBD2,few,TRBV6-1,TRBJ2-7,TGTGCCAGCAGTGTTGGCCTAGCGGGGGCGGGGGAGCAGTACTTC,CASSVGLAGAGEQYF
-,few,TRBV5-1,TRBJ2-1,TGCGCCAGGGGAACAGGGTCAGGCCACAATGAGCAGTTCTTC,CARGTGSGHNEQFF
-,-,TRBV5-4,TRBJ2-1,TGTGCCAGCAGCTTGGGGGGGCCGGGTACGAACAATGAGCAGTTCTTC,CASSLGGPGTNNEQFF
TRBD1,few,TRBV10-2,TRBJ1-2,TGCGCCAGCAGGAGGTCCGCGGACAGGATGGACTATGGCTACACCTTC,CASRRSADRMDYGYTF
-,-,TRBV28,TRBJ1-1,TGTGCCAGCAGTTTGGGGGCGAAGAACACTGAAGCTTTCTTT,CASSLGAKNTEAFF
-,-,TRBV2,TRBJ2-5,TGTGCCAGCAGAGGAGGTTTGGGGTCGTTCGAGACCCAGTACTTC,CASRGGLGSFETQYF
-,-,TRBV6-6,TRBJ1-5,TGTGCCAGCAGTTATGGCAGAAATCAGCCCCAGCATTTT,CASSYGRNQPQHF
TRBD1,-,TRBV6-5,TRBJ2-7,TGTGCCAGCAGTTACTCGCTGGTTACAGGGGGCTACGAGCAGTACTTC,CASSYSLVTGGYEQYF
-,few,TRBV5-1,TRBJ2-1,TGCGCCAGCAGCCTACGCAGGGGGGTTATCAATGAGCAGTTCTTC,CASSLRRGVINEQFF
-,-,TRBV6-1,TRBJ2-5,TGTGCCAGCATCCGAAGGGGAAAAGAGACCCAGTACTTC,CASIRRGKETQYF
TRBD2,-,TRBV11-2,TRBJ2-1,TGTGCCAGCAGCCCCCGTGGAGCGGGGGGCCACAATGAGCAGTTCTTC,CASSPRGAGGHNEQFF
TRBD2,few,TRBV6-6,TRBJ2-7,TGTGCCAGCAGAAAATCTAGCGGGAGTAGCTCCTACGAGCAGTACTTC,CASRKSSGSSSYEQYF